These T cell receptor beta chains were read from a single sample in a study of cytomegalovirus exposure and HLA in healthy donors. TCRdb's table, derived via immunoSEQ multiplex PCR, lists solely in-frame clones and lacks some. The sample includes about 160,000 clones, over 65% of them seen just once. Sequencing used PBMCs. These receptors were obtained from a woman aged 35 to 49 in good health and CMV-seropositive. Each CDR3 is given with its conserved first and last residue. Each record gives: V gene, D gene, clone size, J gene, CDR3 protein, CDR3 DNA. The D gene is left open where the match is weak. Not all rows give a size; the values are once, few, many and, for expanded clones, a class.

v_gene: TRBV5-4
d_gene: .
abundance: .
j_gene: TRBJ2-3
CDR3aa: CASSQTTLWGRDTQYF
CDR3nt: TGTGCCAGCAGCCAGACGACATTATGGGGCAGGGATACGCAGTATTTT

v_gene: TRBV7-6
d_gene: .
abundance: .
j_gene: TRBJ1-2
CDR3aa: CASSLAGEGGYTF
CDR3nt: TGTGCCAGCAGCTTAGCAGGGGAGGGTGGCTACACCTTC

v_gene: TRBV7-2
d_gene: .
abundance: few
j_gene: TRBJ1-1
CDR3aa: CASSLLGQNTEAFF
CDR3nt: TGTGCCAGCAGCCTCCTCGGACAGAACACTGAAGCTTTCTTT

v_gene: TRBV15
d_gene: .
abundance: few
j_gene: TRBJ2-4
CDR3aa: CATSPRGRVKNIQYF
CDR3nt: TGTGCCACCAGCCCCAGGGGCAGGGTGAAAAACATTCAGTACTTC

v_gene: TRBV7-2
d_gene: .
abundance: .
j_gene: TRBJ1-2
CDR3aa: CASSITGNYGYTF
CDR3nt: TGTGCCAGCAGCATAACAGGGAACTATGGCTACACCTTC

v_gene: TRBV9
d_gene: TRBD2
abundance: few
j_gene: TRBJ2-1
CDR3aa: CASSVDPAGEREQFF
CDR3nt: TGTGCCAGCAGCGTAGATCCAGCGGGAGAGCGGGAGCAGTTCTTC

v_gene: TRBV5-1
d_gene: TRBD1
abundance: .
j_gene: TRBJ1-1
CDR3aa: CASSFATGGRTEAFF
CDR3nt: TGCGCCAGCAGCTTTGCTACAGGGGGCCGGACTGAAGCTTTCTTT

v_gene: TRBV7-9
d_gene: .
abundance: .
j_gene: TRBJ1-4
CDR3aa: CASSSQETNEKLFF
CDR3nt: TGTGCCAGCAGCTCACAGGAAACTAATGAAAAACTGTTTTTT

v_gene: TRBV5-1
d_gene: .
abundance: .
j_gene: TRBJ1-1
CDR3aa: CASSLTGNTEAFF
CDR3nt: TGCGCCAGCAGCTTGACGGGGAACACTGAAGCTTTCTTT

v_gene: TRBV7-9
d_gene: TRBD1
abundance: few
j_gene: TRBJ2-5
CDR3aa: CASSDRDRRQETQYF
CDR3nt: TGTGCCAGCAGCGACCGGGACAGACGGCAAGAGACCCAGTACTTC

v_gene: TRBV7-2
d_gene: TRBD2
abundance: .
j_gene: TRBJ2-7
CDR3aa: CASSFSLGEGYEQYF
CDR3nt: TGTGCCAGCAGCTTTTCCCTCGGGGAGGGCTACGAGCAGTACTTC

v_gene: TRBV6-1
d_gene: .
abundance: .
j_gene: TRBJ2-7
CDR3aa: CASSETGTTYEQYF
CDR3nt: TGTGCCAGCAGTGAAACCGGGACAACCTACGAGCAGTACTTC

v_gene: TRBV28
d_gene: TRBD1
abundance: .
j_gene: TRBJ1-4
CDR3aa: CASVPSGQGYEKLFF
CDR3nt: TGTGCCAGCGTCCCCTCGGGACAGGGATATGAAAAACTGTTTTTT

v_gene: TRBV4-2
d_gene: .
abundance: .
j_gene: TRBJ1-1
CDR3aa: CASSQDSSGNTEAFF
CDR3nt: TGTGCCAGCAGCCAAGACTCCTCCGGGAACACTGAAGCTTTCTTT

v_gene: TRBV5-1
d_gene: .
abundance: once
j_gene: TRBJ2-3
CDR3aa: CASSKGARNTDTQYF
CDR3nt: TGCGCCAGCAGCAAAGGGGCACGGAACACAGATACGCAGTATTTT

v_gene: TRBV7-9
d_gene: TRBD1
abundance: .
j_gene: TRBJ1-5
CDR3aa: CASRQGAGQPQHF
CDR3nt: TGTGCCAGCAGGCAGGGGGCCGGACAGCCCCAGCATTTT

v_gene: TRBV6-6
d_gene: TRBD1
abundance: few
j_gene: TRBJ1-4
CDR3aa: CASRAGQGATNEKLFF
CDR3nt: TGTGCCAGCAGAGCGGGACAGGGTGCAACTAATGAAAAACTGTTTTTT

v_gene: TRBV21-1
d_gene: .
abundance: few
j_gene: TRBJ2-1
CDR3aa: CASSNPGLEFDEQFF
CDR3nt: TGTGCCAGCAGCAATCCGGGACTAGAGTTCGATGAGCAGTTCTTC

v_gene: TRBV19
d_gene: .
abundance: .
j_gene: TRBJ1-6
CDR3aa: CASTGQPNSPLHF
CDR3nt: TGTGCCAGTACGGGACAACCGAATTCACCCCTCCACTTT

v_gene: TRBV10-2
d_gene: TRBD1
abundance: .
j_gene: TRBJ1-5
CDR3aa: CATTEGQGRNQPQHF
CDR3nt: TGCGCCACGACAGAGGGACAGGGGAGGAATCAGCCCCAGCATTTT

v_gene: TRBV7-2
d_gene: .
abundance: .
j_gene: TRBJ1-5
CDR3aa: CASSPGAGEGQPQHF
CDR3nt: TGTGCCAGCAGCCCCGGGGCGGGAGAGGGTCAGCCCCAGCATTTT

v_gene: TRBV6-5
d_gene: .
abundance: .
j_gene: TRBJ2-3
CDR3aa: CASSYSASSSTDTQYF
CDR3nt: TGTGCCAGCAGTTACTCGGCCTCATCAAGCACAGATACGCAGTATTTT

v_gene: TRBV4-3
d_gene: TRBD2
abundance: .
j_gene: TRBJ2-1
CDR3aa: CASSPYSGSSYNEQFF
CDR3nt: TGCGCCAGCAGCCCCTATAGCGGGAGCTCCTACAATGAGCAGTTCTTC

v_gene: TRBV14
d_gene: TRBD2
abundance: .
j_gene: TRBJ2-5
CDR3aa: CASSQLAGYQETQYF
CDR3nt: TGTGCCAGCAGCCAACTAGCGGGGTACCAAGAGACCCAGTACTTC

v_gene: TRBV7-9
d_gene: TRBD1
abundance: few
j_gene: TRBJ2-7
CDR3aa: CASSHRSEQGGGEQYF
CDR3nt: TGTGCCAGCAGCCACCGGTCTGAACAGGGGGGCGGCGAGCAGTACTTC

v_gene: TRBV7-2
d_gene: .
abundance: .
j_gene: TRBJ1-2
CDR3aa: CASSLQINYGYPF
CDR3nt: TGTGCCAGCAGCTTACAGATCAACTATGGCTACCCCTTC

v_gene: TRBV5-1
d_gene: TRBD1
abundance: .
j_gene: TRBJ2-7
CDR3aa: CASSLTGTGQEQYF
CDR3nt: TGCGCCAGCAGCTTGACAGGGACAGGGCAAGAGCAGTACTTC

v_gene: TRBV15
d_gene: TRBD1
abundance: few
j_gene: TRBJ1-1
CDR3aa: CATREGGAWTEAFF
CDR3nt: TGTGCCACCAGGGAAGGGGGCGCGTGGACTGAAGCTTTCTTT

v_gene: TRBV5-1
d_gene: TRBD1
abundance: .
j_gene: TRBJ2-1
CDR3aa: CASSPPRTGVDEQFF
CDR3nt: TGCGCCAGCAGCCCCCCCAGGACAGGGGTCGATGAGCAGTTCTTC

v_gene: TRBV9
d_gene: TRBD2
abundance: .
j_gene: TRBJ2-1
CDR3aa: CASSTSGGASYNEQFF
CDR3nt: TGTGCCAGCAGTACCAGCGGGGGGGCCTCGTACAATGAGCAGTTCTTC

v_gene: TRBV4-3
d_gene: .
abundance: .
j_gene: TRBJ1-4
CDR3aa: CASSQDSVSAEKLFF
CDR3nt: TGCGCCAGCAGCCAAGATTCAGTCTCCGCTGAAAAACTGTTTTTT

v_gene: TRBV27
d_gene: .
abundance: .
j_gene: TRBJ1-2
CDR3aa: CASSLEGGYGYTF
CDR3nt: TGTGCCAGCAGTTTAGAGGGCGGCTATGGCTACACCTTC